These T cell receptor beta chains were read from a single sample in a study of OX40 agonist ivuxolimab in advanced cancers. The table came from immunoSEQ multiplex PCR; TCRdb's copy has only in-frame clones and leaves some out. The sample holds about 74,000 clones, 84% seen once. Sequenced here: CD4+ or CD8+ T cells sorted from blood, sampled in a trial of the OX40 agonist ivuxolimab. The source of these receptors is an adult with an advanced solid tumor such as melanoma, head and neck, liver or kidney cancer. Both conserved end residues are part of each CDR3. A D gene is named only where the DNA matches it firmly. Part of the rows lack a size; the others show once, few, many or a class for expanded clones.

>NA|TRBJ1-1|TRBV7-9|NA
CASSLVWDEAFF
TGTGCCAGCAGCTTAGTATGGGATGAAGCTTTCTTT
>few|TRBJ1-2|TRBV2|NA
CASSETAQGYTF
TGTGCCAGCAGTGAAACAGCCCAAGGCTACACCTTC
>NA|TRBJ1-4|TRBV19|NA
CASWTAATNEKLFF
TGTGCCAGTTGGACCGCGGCCACTAATGAAAAACTGTTTTTT
>NA|TRBJ1-2|TRBV6-5|NA
CASSYSTVGTSYGYTF
TGTGCCAGCAGTTACTCGACCGTCGGGACTAGCTATGGCTACACCTTC
>NA|TRBJ2-3|TRBV7-9|NA
CASSLDLGWGPSTDTQYF
TGTGCCAGCAGCTTAGATCTAGGGTGGGGACCTAGCACAGATACGCAGTATTTT
>NA|TRBJ2-7|TRBV4-1|TRBD2
CASSQLAAPSVGYEQYF
TGCGCCAGCAGCCAACTAGCGGCCCCCTCAGTTGGGTACGAGCAGTACTTC
>NA|TRBJ2-7|TRBV10-3|NA
CAISEAGHTTGQYF
TGTGCCATCAGTGAGGCGGGACATACAACCGGGCAGTACTTC
>NA|TRBJ2-4|TRBV5-8|TRBD1
CASSSRDREVRNIQYF
TGTGCCAGCAGCTCCCGGGACAGGGAAGTGAGAAACATTCAGTACTTC
>NA|TRBJ1-4|TRBV5-1|TRBD1
CASSQGTGNEKLFF
TGCGCCAGCAGCCAGGGGACAGGGAATGAAAAACTGTTTTTT
>NA|TRBJ1-4|TRBV7-2|TRBD1
CASSNRGQGEKLFF
TGTGCCAGCAGCAACAGGGGGCAAGGCGAAAAACTGTTTTTT
>NA|TRBJ2-6|TRBV5-4|NA
CASSLGARGANVLTF
TGTGCCAGCAGCTTGGGGGCTCGCGGGGCCAACGTCCTGACTTTC
>once|TRBJ1-1|TRBV4-1|NA
CASSQELGAPTEAFF
TGCGCCAGCAGCCAAGAGTTAGGGGCGCCCACTGAAGCTTTCTTT
>NA|TRBJ2-7|TRBV6-5|TRBD2
CASSYSAGLAKYEQYF
TGTGCCAGCAGTTACTCGGCGGGACTAGCGAAGTACGAGCAGTACTTC
>once|TRBJ2-7|TRBV25-1|NA
CASTGPRRGSYYEQYF
TGTGCCAGCACCGGTCCCAGAAGGGGCTCCTACTACGAGCAGTACTTC
>NA|TRBJ2-7|TRBV7-2|NA
CASSSQPTYEQYF
TGTGCCAGCAGCTCACAACCTACCTACGAGCAGTACTTC
>NA|TRBJ2-4|TRBV10-3|TRBD2
CAISGQAGENIQYF
TGTGCCATCAGTGGACAAGCGGGAGAAAACATTCAGTACTTC
>NA|TRBJ1-1|TRBV4-3|NA
CASSLTGAEAFF
TGCGCCAGCAGCCTGACAGGAGCTGAAGCTTTCTTT